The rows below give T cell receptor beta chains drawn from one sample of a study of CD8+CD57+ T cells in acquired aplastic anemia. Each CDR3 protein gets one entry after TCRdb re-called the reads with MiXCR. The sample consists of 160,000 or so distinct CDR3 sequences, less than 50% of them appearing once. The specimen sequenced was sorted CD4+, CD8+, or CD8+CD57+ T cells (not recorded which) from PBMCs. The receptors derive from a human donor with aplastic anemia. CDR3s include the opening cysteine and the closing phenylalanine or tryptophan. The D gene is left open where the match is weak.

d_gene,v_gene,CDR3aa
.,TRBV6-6,CASSYGQTYEQYF
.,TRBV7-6,CASSQIAETQYF
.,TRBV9,CASSVAGLLYGYTF
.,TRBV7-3,CASSLKGGAHSPLHF
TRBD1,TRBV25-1,CASSKADRGYEQYF
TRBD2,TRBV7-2,CASSRDGTSVDF
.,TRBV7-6,CASSPHFNEAFF
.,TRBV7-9,CASSTWGGYTF
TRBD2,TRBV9,CASSVAAGGGAYEQYF
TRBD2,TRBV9,CASSITSGTNTDTQYF
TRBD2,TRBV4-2,CASSPRQTSGGMGETQYF
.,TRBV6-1,CASSPTPNQPQHF
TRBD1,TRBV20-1,CSAAGQGLSDGYTF
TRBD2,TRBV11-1,CASSLASGGTDTQYF
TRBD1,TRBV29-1,CSVEDLQGVETQYF
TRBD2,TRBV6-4,CASSDITGREFGALETQYF
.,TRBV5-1,CASSLVRAGMNTEAFF
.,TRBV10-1,CASSENRRDGYTF
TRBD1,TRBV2,CASRQGAQFNLNYGYTF
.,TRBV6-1,CASSRALNTEAFF
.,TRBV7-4,CASSPMGAEAFF
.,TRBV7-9,CASSLERGYTF